Below, one T cell receptor beta chain is given with its context. The target antigen is unknown. This table comes from immunoSEQ multiplex PCR, and its TCRdb copy is limited to in-frame clones, with some not included. This table has over a million clones, approximately 76% appearing once. CDR1 is SGHVS and CDR2 is FQNEAQ in the germline V gene. CDR3 length equals 13 residues. V dropped 5 bases and J dropped 10 bases, with 16 bases sitting between them. This sample was included in a study of shared clonotypes between healthy human individuals. The study's findings and limits: Non-shared clonotypes showed lower generation probabilities than clonotypes common to all four donors.

The gene calls are TRBV7-8 and TRBJ2-3; D is unclear. Sequences were obtained from memory CD4+ T cells sorted from blood. The subset was: CD45RA-negative fraction. This TCR came from a man aged 18 to 29 in good health. The CDR3 is CASSLESRRAQYF. In nucleotides, the CDR3 is TGTGCCAGCAGCCTAGAGTCAAGACGCGCGCAGTATTTT.